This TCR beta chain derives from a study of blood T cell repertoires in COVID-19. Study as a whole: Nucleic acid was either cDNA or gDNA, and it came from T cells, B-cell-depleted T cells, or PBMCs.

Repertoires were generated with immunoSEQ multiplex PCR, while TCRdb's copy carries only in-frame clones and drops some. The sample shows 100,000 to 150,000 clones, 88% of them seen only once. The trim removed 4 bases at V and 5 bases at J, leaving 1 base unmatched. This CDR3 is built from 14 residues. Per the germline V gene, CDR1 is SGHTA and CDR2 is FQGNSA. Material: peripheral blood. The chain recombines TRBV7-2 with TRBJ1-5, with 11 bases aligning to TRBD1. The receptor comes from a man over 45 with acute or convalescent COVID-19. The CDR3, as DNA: TGTGCCAGCAGCTGGGGACAGGGGGATCAGCCCCAGCATTTT. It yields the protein CASSWGQGDQPQHF.